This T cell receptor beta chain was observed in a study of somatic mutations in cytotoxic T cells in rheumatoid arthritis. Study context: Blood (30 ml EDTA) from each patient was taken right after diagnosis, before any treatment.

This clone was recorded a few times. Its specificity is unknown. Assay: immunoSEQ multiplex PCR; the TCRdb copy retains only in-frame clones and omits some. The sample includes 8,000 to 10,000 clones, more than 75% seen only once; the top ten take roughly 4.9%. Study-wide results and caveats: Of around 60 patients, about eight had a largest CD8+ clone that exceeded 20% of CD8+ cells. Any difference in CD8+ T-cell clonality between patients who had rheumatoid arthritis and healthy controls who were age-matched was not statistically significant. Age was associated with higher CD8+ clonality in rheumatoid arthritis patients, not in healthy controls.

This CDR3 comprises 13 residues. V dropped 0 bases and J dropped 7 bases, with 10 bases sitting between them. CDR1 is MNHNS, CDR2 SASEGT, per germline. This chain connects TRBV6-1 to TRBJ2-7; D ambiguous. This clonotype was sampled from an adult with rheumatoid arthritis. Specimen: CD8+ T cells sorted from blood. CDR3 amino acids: CASSEAESGEQYV. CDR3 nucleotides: TGTGCCAGCAGTGAAGCCGAGTCAGGAGAGCAGTACGTC.